Described below is a single T cell receptor (beta chain) sequence and its context. Its recognized antigen is unknown. No per-base quality is available; no much larger clone lies one base away. The sample belongs to a study of blood T cell repertoires in COVID-19 (dated by TCRdb to about 2020). About the study as a whole: Recovered participants in ImmuneRACE Cohort 3 were defined by two consecutive negative NP/OP PCR tests, clearance by a healthcare professional, or resolution of symptoms. Samples covering the acute and convalescent phases of COVID-19 were provided by collaborators in the United States, Italy and Spain. The prospective study material was composed of cDNA or gDNA derived from T cells, B-cell-depleted T cells, or PBMCs. The dataset comprised deeply sampled blood TCRbeta repertoires from subjects exposed to, actively infected with, or recovered from COVID-19. The repertoires were released in a freely available public database intended as a resource for research on the immune response to SARS-CoV-2. The samples were drawn from the first 160 participants of the ongoing ImmuneRACE study and from 1,200 or so subjects provided by 6 global collaborators. Nearly every sample came with metadata listing a de-identified subject ID, COVID-19 status, age in years and sex. Where HLA class I and class II types were available, the types were taken from metadata supplied by the sample provider, not from assay-based typing.

Points the paper makes about the study in general: How much clinical and demographic metadata was included differed by source and by participant, and the metadata was provided uncurated.

Enrolling through a virtual design, the prospective study's participants ranged in age from roughly 18 to 95 years and lived across around 25 United States geographic areas. In the prospective study, participants were assigned to cohorts based on the clinical history participants reported in a screening survey and a study questionnaire. In the prospective study, whole blood, serum and a nasopharyngeal or oropharyngeal swab were collected from each participant by mobile phlebotomists. Participants in the prospective study had the option to provide additional blood draws and questionnaires over a 2-month period. Blood samples from the prospective study were shipped frozen or at room temperature prior to DNA extraction. The immunoSEQ Assay, a bias-controlled multiplex PCR, was used to amplify TCRbeta CDR3 regions from genomic DNA. The original pipeline was this. Within the assay, amplification of reference gene primers was used to estimate how many nucleated cells each sample contained. Sequence reads were collapsed and filtered to measure the absolute abundance of every unique TCRbeta CDR3 rearrangement. For each sample, productive Simpson clonality was calculated as the square root of Simpson's diversity index over productive rearrangements. Here the immuneACCESS table is served through TCRdb, limited to in-frame sequences with V and J called. Missing clones are a known gap in these copies; in checked studies unresolved V genes cover under half, and the rest lacks a known reason. The D gene and trimming were derived from the DNA, and the V and J assignments and clone size from that table. Here the sample has roughly 200,000 clones; over 75% occur a single time. The top ten clones comprise more than 7% of the sample.

The receptor comes from a man between 25 and 39 years old in a cohort exposed to, infected with or recovered from COVID-19 (not recorded which). Sequencing input: PBMCs or T cells enriched from blood (not recorded which).

Read as DNA, the sequence is TGTGCCAGCACCTCGGGACAGGGATACAATGAGCAGTTCTTC. This yields the protein CASTSGQGYNEQFF. The chain links TRBV27 with TRBJ2-1, and 9 junctional nucleotides match TRBD1. Clipping removes 7 bases from V and 4 bases from J, with 5 as the unmatched junction base count. Spanning cysteine to phenylalanine, the CDR3 consists of 14 amino acids. Kept here is only the CDR3 DNA, which spans 42 bases and is read in frame from base 1. Reading the germline V gene (reference sequence) gives CDR1 MNHEY and CDR2 SMNVEV.